This T cell receptor (beta chain) came from a study of cytomegalovirus exposure and HLA in healthy donors. Worth noting for this clone: Antigen unknown. Additional DNA sequences in this sample encode the identical CDR3.

Sequenced by immunoSEQ multiplex PCR; TCRdb stores in-frame clones only, minus some. The profile covers more than 95,000 clones, with approximately 91% appearing a single time and roughly 2% taken by the ten largest. The study drew the donors from its approximately 110-subject validation cohort, separate from the approximately 690-subject first cohort. The CDR3 has 13 residues. The V end lost 2 bases, the J end lost 3 bases, and 4 bases lay between the germline ends. Germline V gives CDR1 MNHEY, CDR2 SVGAGI. Overall study results and limits: Reports described diagnosis of cytomegalovirus status by the classifier as highly specific and sensitive. The dataset shows that most TCR sequences were rare, while some public TCRs occurred in many donors.

This receptor was identified in a woman aged 18 to 35 in good health and CMV-seronegative. V is TRBV6-5 and J is TRBJ2-2; D is ambiguous. Sequencing was done on a sample of PBMCs. CDR3 sequence (DNA): TGTGCCAGCAGTTACCCTTACACCGGGGAGCTGTTTTTT. Translated: CASSYPYTGELFF.